A selection of T cell receptor beta chains follows, all from one sample in a study of vaccination effects on CD4 cells after COVID-19. These TCRs' antigens remain unknown. Here immunoSEQ multiplex PCR was the method, and the copy in TCRdb shows in-frame clones only, minus some. The sample comprises around 45,000 clones, roughly 76% of which are singletons, and roughly 12% rests with the top ten. The specimen was CD4+ T cells from PBMCs cultured without peptide, collected before COVID-19 vaccination. The receptors derive from a human donor who had a prior SARS-CoV-2 infection. Both conserved end residues are part of each CDR3. D genes are given only for firm matches. A row's size may be missing; if present it is once, few, many or a size class.

j_gene: TRBJ1-2
v_gene: TRBV27
abundance: -
d_gene: TRBD1
CDR3aa: CASSVRRQGYGYTF
CDR3nt: TGTGCCAGCAGTGTAAGACGACAGGGCTATGGCTACACCTTC

j_gene: TRBJ2-3
v_gene: TRBV5-1
abundance: -
d_gene: -
CDR3aa: CASSLGGKSTDTQYF
CDR3nt: TGCGCCAGCAGCTTGGGGGGTAAATCCACAGATACGCAGTATTTT

j_gene: TRBJ2-5
v_gene: TRBV3-1/TRBV3-2
abundance: -
d_gene: -
CDR3aa: CASSQWDEGGETQYF
CDR3nt: TGTGCCAGCAGCCAATGGGATGAGGGGGGGGAGACCCAGTACTTC

j_gene: TRBJ1-1
v_gene: TRBV9
abundance: -
d_gene: -
CDR3aa: CASSVHFSPGNTEAFF
CDR3nt: TGTGCCAGCAGCGTACATTTCTCCCCGGGGAACACTGAAGCTTTCTTT

j_gene: TRBJ1-1
v_gene: TRBV11-2
abundance: -
d_gene: -
CDR3aa: CASSLDLGLGNTEAFF
CDR3nt: TGTGCCAGCAGCTTAGATTTGGGGTTGGGGAACACTGAAGCTTTCTTT

j_gene: TRBJ1-1
v_gene: TRBV29-1
abundance: -
d_gene: -
CDR3aa: CSVNKNRGNTEAFF
CDR3nt: TGCAGCGTCAACAAAAACCGGGGGAACACTGAAGCTTTCTTT

j_gene: TRBJ2-1
v_gene: TRBV5-1
abundance: -
d_gene: TRBD1
CDR3aa: CASSQQGIGEQFF
CDR3nt: TGCGCCAGCAGCCAACAGGGGATCGGTGAGCAGTTCTTC

j_gene: TRBJ2-5
v_gene: TRBV4-1
abundance: -
d_gene: -
CDR3aa: CASSQGDSGRGEPQYF
CDR3nt: TGCGCCAGCAGCCAAGGGGACTCGGGGAGGGGGGAACCCCAGTACTTC

j_gene: TRBJ2-7
v_gene: TRBV4-2
abundance: -
d_gene: -
CDR3aa: CASSQGGDLWDRYF
CDR3nt: TGTGCCAGCAGCCAAGGGGGTGATCTGTGGGACCGGTACTTC

j_gene: TRBJ2-2
v_gene: TRBV11-3
abundance: -
d_gene: -
CDR3aa: CASSPVEPGELFF
CDR3nt: TGTGCCAGCAGCCCGGTCGAGCCCGGGGAGCTGTTTTTT

j_gene: TRBJ2-7
v_gene: TRBV12-3/TRBV12-4
abundance: -
d_gene: TRBD2
CDR3aa: CASSFARLAQYF
CDR3nt: TGTGCCAGCAGTTTTGCTCGACTAGCCCAGTACTTC

j_gene: TRBJ1-2
v_gene: TRBV5-6
abundance: -
d_gene: -
CDR3aa: CASSLGGEGGYTF
CDR3nt: TGTGCCAGCAGCTTGGGGGGGGAAGGTGGCTACACCTTC

j_gene: TRBJ1-5
v_gene: TRBV4-1
abundance: -
d_gene: -
CDR3aa: CASSQKGLQGNQPQHF
CDR3nt: TGCGCCAGCAGCCAGAAAGGTCTTCAGGGCAATCAGCCCCAGCATTTT

j_gene: TRBJ1-5
v_gene: TRBV4-2
abundance: -
d_gene: TRBD1
CDR3aa: CASSQRGPQPQHF
CDR3nt: TGTGCCAGCAGCCAAAGGGGGCCTCAGCCCCAGCATTTT

j_gene: TRBJ2-7
v_gene: TRBV7-2
abundance: -
d_gene: -
CDR3aa: CASSLIGGTHYEQYF
CDR3nt: TGTGCCAGCAGCTTAATTGGGGGGACACACTACGAGCAGTACTTC

j_gene: TRBJ1-6
v_gene: TRBV11-2
abundance: few
d_gene: -
CDR3aa: CASRGPVGASYNSPLHF
CDR3nt: TGTGCCAGCAGAGGGCCAGTTGGGGCCTCCTATAATTCACCCCTCCACTTT

j_gene: TRBJ2-6
v_gene: TRBV6-4
abundance: -
d_gene: TRBD1
CDR3aa: CARQGAPGANVLTF
CDR3nt: TGTGCCAGGCAGGGGGCGCCTGGGGCCAACGTCCTGACTTTC

j_gene: TRBJ1-1
v_gene: TRBV10-3
abundance: -
d_gene: TRBD1
CDR3aa: CAIGGQENTEAFF
CDR3nt: TGTGCCATCGGGGGACAGGAGAACACTGAAGCTTTCTTT

j_gene: TRBJ1-3
v_gene: TRBV11-3
abundance: -
d_gene: -
CDR3aa: CASSRMEGSDTGNTIYF
CDR3nt: TGTGCCAGCAGCCGGATGGAAGGGAGCGATACTGGAAACACCATATATTTT

j_gene: TRBJ2-7
v_gene: TRBV7-2
abundance: -
d_gene: -
CDR3aa: CASRGGQSRYEQYF
CDR3nt: TGTGCCAGCAGGGGGGGACAGTCCCGCTACGAGCAGTACTTC

j_gene: TRBJ1-2
v_gene: TRBV6-1
abundance: -
d_gene: -
CDR3aa: CASSERDRWYGYTF
CDR3nt: TGTGCCAGCAGTGAACGAGACAGGTGGTATGGCTACACCTTC

j_gene: TRBJ2-7
v_gene: TRBV5-5
abundance: -
d_gene: TRBD1
CDR3aa: CASTLRQGSSPYEQYF
CDR3nt: TGTGCCAGCACCCTACGACAGGGGAGTTCTCCCTACGAGCAGTACTTC

j_gene: TRBJ2-1
v_gene: TRBV5-4
abundance: -
d_gene: -
CDR3aa: CASRTTSSSYNEQFF
CDR3nt: TGTGCCAGTAGGACGACTTCTAGCTCCTACAATGAGCAGTTCTTC

j_gene: TRBJ2-1
v_gene: TRBV4-2
abundance: -
d_gene: -
CDR3aa: CASSQEWLGGLSYNEQFF
CDR3nt: TGTGCCAGCAGCCAAGAGTGGCTCGGGGGGCTATCCTACAATGAGCAGTTCTTC

j_gene: TRBJ2-2
v_gene: TRBV11-3
abundance: -
d_gene: TRBD2
CDR3aa: CASSPWSGGTGELFF
CDR3nt: TGTGCCAGCAGTCCATGGAGCGGGGGGACCGGGGAGCTGTTTTTT

j_gene: TRBJ2-7
v_gene: TRBV7-2
abundance: -
d_gene: -
CDR3aa: CASSLGGADIEQYF
CDR3nt: TGTGCCAGCAGCTTAGGAGGGGCCGATATCGAGCAGTACTTC

j_gene: TRBJ2-2
v_gene: TRBV19
abundance: -
d_gene: -
CDR3aa: CASAHGYTITANTGELFF
CDR3nt: TGTGCCAGTGCCCATGGCTATACGATAACGGCAAACACCGGGGAGCTGTTTTTT

j_gene: TRBJ2-1
v_gene: TRBV24-1
abundance: once
d_gene: TRBD2
CDR3aa: CATSEPNAVTSGRNNEQFF
CDR3nt: TGTGCCACCAGTGAGCCAAATGCCGTGACTAGCGGGAGGAACAATGAGCAGTTCTTC

j_gene: TRBJ1-2
v_gene: TRBV6-5
abundance: -
d_gene: TRBD1
CDR3aa: CASSLTGGGYGYTF
CDR3nt: TGTGCCAGCAGTCTGACAGGGGGGGGATATGGCTACACCTTC

j_gene: TRBJ2-5
v_gene: TRBV5-1
abundance: -
d_gene: TRBD2
CDR3aa: CASSIGTSGGSETQYF
CDR3nt: TGCGCCAGCAGCATAGGGACTAGCGGGGGCTCGGAGACCCAGTACTTC

j_gene: TRBJ2-7
v_gene: TRBV6-5
abundance: -
d_gene: TRBD1
CDR3aa: CASSYSGTGGFEQYF
CDR3nt: TGTGCCAGCAGTTACTCCGGGACAGGGGGCTTCGAGCAGTACTTC

j_gene: TRBJ2-3
v_gene: TRBV4-1
abundance: -
d_gene: TRBD2
CDR3aa: CASSPTRLAGGYRGTDTQYF
CDR3nt: TGCGCCAGCAGCCCCACGCGCCTAGCGGGGGGGTACCGTGGCACAGATACGCAGTATTTT

j_gene: TRBJ2-3
v_gene: TRBV2
abundance: -
d_gene: TRBD2
CDR3aa: CGEPVSGDADTQYF
CDR3nt: TGTGGCGAGCCTGTGAGCGGGGACGCAGATACGCAGTATTTT

j_gene: TRBJ2-7
v_gene: TRBV9
abundance: -
d_gene: -
CDR3aa: CASSVGGTSSYEQYF
CDR3nt: TGTGCCAGCAGCGTAGGCGGGACCAGCTCCTACGAGCAGTACTTC

j_gene: TRBJ1-2
v_gene: TRBV19
abundance: -
d_gene: TRBD1
CDR3aa: CASRLDRSNYGYTF
CDR3nt: TGTGCCAGTAGATTGGACAGGAGTAACTATGGCTACACCTTC

j_gene: TRBJ2-2
v_gene: TRBV7-8
abundance: -
d_gene: TRBD2
CDR3aa: CASSPFGASGVTGELFF
CDR3nt: TGTGCCAGCAGCCCGTTTGGGGCTAGCGGAGTTACCGGGGAGCTGTTTTTT

j_gene: TRBJ2-5
v_gene: TRBV18
abundance: -
d_gene: -
CDR3aa: CASSSGVETQYF
CDR3nt: TGTGCCAGCTCCAGTGGCGTTGAGACCCAGTACTTC

j_gene: TRBJ1-1
v_gene: TRBV4-2
abundance: -
d_gene: -
CDR3aa: CASSPQQDMNTEAFF
CDR3nt: TGTGCCAGCAGCCCTCAACAGGACATGAACACTGAAGCTTTCTTT

j_gene: TRBJ2-1
v_gene: TRBV7-2
abundance: -
d_gene: -
CDR3aa: CASSLLAGSYNEQFF
CDR3nt: TGTGCCAGCAGCTTACTGGCGGGCTCCTACAATGAGCAGTTCTTC

j_gene: TRBJ1-1
v_gene: TRBV2
abundance: -
d_gene: -
CDR3aa: CASSDLGTNTEAFF
CDR3nt: TGTGCCAGCAGTGACTTGGGCACGAACACTGAAGCTTTCTTT

j_gene: TRBJ1-2
v_gene: TRBV6-1
abundance: -
d_gene: -
CDR3aa: CASSKATGFRYGYTF
CDR3nt: TGTGCCAGCAGTAAAGCCACAGGATTTCGGTATGGCTACACCTTC

j_gene: TRBJ1-6
v_gene: TRBV18
abundance: -
d_gene: -
CDR3aa: CASSPLSAVNSPLHF
CDR3nt: TGTGCCAGCTCACCACTTTCAGCAGTTAATTCACCCCTCCACTTT

j_gene: TRBJ1-4
v_gene: TRBV18
abundance: once
d_gene: -
CDR3aa: CASSRGILSQGGNEKLFF
CDR3nt: TGTGCCAGCTCCAGAGGTATTCTTTCCCAGGGAGGAAATGAAAAACTGTTTTTT

j_gene: TRBJ1-2
v_gene: TRBV3-1/TRBV3-2
abundance: -
d_gene: -
CDR3aa: CASSQDLARVYGYTF
CDR3nt: TGTGCCAGCAGCCAAGATCTGGCCAGGGTCTATGGCTACACCTTC

j_gene: TRBJ1-2
v_gene: TRBV4-2
abundance: -
d_gene: -
CDR3aa: CASSQDSPGDYGYTF
CDR3nt: TGTGCCAGCAGCCAAGATTCCCCGGGGGACTATGGCTACACCTTC

j_gene: TRBJ1-2
v_gene: TRBV12-3/TRBV12-4
abundance: few
d_gene: -
CDR3aa: CASSSGTYGYTF
CDR3nt: TGTGCCAGCAGTTCCGGGACCTATGGCTACACCTTC

j_gene: TRBJ2-2
v_gene: TRBV6-6
abundance: -
d_gene: -
CDR3aa: CASKMLAFGGELFF
CDR3nt: TGTGCCAGCAAAATGCTAGCGTTCGGCGGGGAGCTGTTTTTT

j_gene: TRBJ2-3
v_gene: TRBV12-3/TRBV12-4
abundance: -
d_gene: -
CDR3aa: CASSPLRGPQYF
CDR3nt: TGTGCCAGCAGTCCCCTGAGGGGCCCGCAGTATTTT

j_gene: TRBJ1-2
v_gene: TRBV7-2
abundance: -
d_gene: -
CDR3aa: CASSLLGLYGYTF
CDR3nt: TGTGCCAGCAGCTTACTCGGCCTCTATGGCTACACCTTC

j_gene: TRBJ1-2
v_gene: TRBV5-1
abundance: -
d_gene: -
CDR3aa: CASSLEGGYTF
CDR3nt: TGCGCCAGCAGCTTGGAGGGAGGCTACACCTTC

j_gene: TRBJ2-1
v_gene: TRBV6-5
abundance: -
d_gene: -
CDR3aa: CASSYSWGSYNEQFF
CDR3nt: TGTGCCAGCAGTTACTCTTGGGGCTCCTACAATGAGCAGTTCTTC

j_gene: TRBJ1-2
v_gene: TRBV11-3
abundance: -
d_gene: TRBD1
CDR3aa: CASSTGTDDYRYTF
CDR3nt: TGTGCCAGCAGCACCGGGACAGACGACTATAGGTACACCTTC

j_gene: TRBJ2-2
v_gene: TRBV6-5
abundance: -
d_gene: -
CDR3aa: CASSRGRITGELFF
CDR3nt: TGTGCCAGCAGCCGTGGACGGATTACCGGGGAGCTGTTTTTT

j_gene: TRBJ1-1
v_gene: TRBV15
abundance: few
d_gene: -
CDR3aa: CATSRDYAQKAFF
CDR3nt: TGTGCCACCAGCAGAGATTACGCGCAAAAAGCTTTCTTT

j_gene: TRBJ2-1
v_gene: TRBV5-6
abundance: -
d_gene: TRBD2
CDR3aa: CASSLELAGGHNEQFF
CDR3nt: TGTGCCAGCAGCTTGGAACTAGCGGGGGGGCACAATGAGCAGTTCTTC

j_gene: TRBJ2-2
v_gene: TRBV7-2
abundance: -
d_gene: TRBD1
CDR3aa: CASSLRGTVTGELFF
CDR3nt: TGTGCCAGCAGCTTAAGAGGGACAGTCACCGGGGAGCTGTTTTTT

j_gene: TRBJ1-1
v_gene: TRBV20-1
abundance: -
d_gene: -
CDR3aa: CSASFPGYTEAFF
CDR3nt: TGCAGTGCTAGTTTCCCAGGGTACACTGAAGCTTTCTTT

j_gene: TRBJ1-2
v_gene: TRBV6-6
abundance: -
d_gene: -
CDR3aa: CASRRNDRFYGYTF
CDR3nt: TGTGCCAGCAGACGAAACGACAGGTTCTATGGCTACACCTTC

j_gene: TRBJ2-2
v_gene: TRBV25-1
abundance: -
d_gene: TRBD2
CDR3aa: CASRTIIAGGLTGELFF
CDR3nt: TGTGCCAGCAGAACAATAATAGCGGGGGGGCTGACCGGGGAGCTGTTTTTT

j_gene: TRBJ2-2
v_gene: TRBV7-9
abundance: -
d_gene: -
CDR3aa: CASSPLLTGELFF
CDR3nt: TGTGCCAGCAGCCCCCTATTGACCGGGGAGCTGTTTTTT